Listed below are T cell receptor beta chains from one sample, sequenced in a study of shared clonotypes between healthy human individuals. The data were produced by immunoSEQ multiplex PCR, yet TCRdb's version contains in-frame clones alone and is incomplete. The sample yields hundreds of thousands of clones, more than 70% seen once. The sample consisted of memory CD4+ T cells sorted from blood. The receptor set was obtained from a woman aged 25-40 years in good health. CDR3s leave out the opening cysteine and the closing phenylalanine or tryptophan. D genes are given only for firm matches. Some rows have no size entry. The others give once, few or many, or a class for an expanded clone.

>TRBV27|TRBD1|.|TRBJ2-3
ASSLSRGRRDSSTDTQY
>TRBV7-9|TRBD1|.|TRBJ2-3
ASSSGQGFDTQY
>TRBV7-8|TRBD1|.|TRBJ1-1
ASSGKGQLMNTEAF
>TRBV30|.|.|TRBJ2-7
AWRTGQAYEQY
>TRBV27|TRBD2|.|TRBJ2-7
ASSSRWSGNGYEQY
>TRBV2|TRBD1|few|TRBJ2-5
ASRTGGGETQY
>TRBV18|.|.|TRBJ1-4
ASSPQAGRDEKLF
>TRBV29-1|.|.|TRBJ2-7
SVGTGNWNEQY
>TRBV18|.|.|TRBJ2-5
ASSFRPETQY
>TRBV4-1|TRBD1|once|TRBJ1-5
ASSRQGGNQPQH
>TRBV6-1|.|.|TRBJ1-1
ASSDRFEAF
>TRBV6-1|.|.|TRBJ2-5
ASSGAGGRETQY
>TRBV28|.|.|TRBJ2-1
ATEMTRNEQF
>TRBV13|TRBD2|.|TRBJ2-1
ASSLVASGRLSYNEQF
>TRBV18|.|.|TRBJ2-7
ASSPPFGSRRYEQY
>TRBV7-6|TRBD2|.|TRBJ2-1
ASSLWLLAGVCYEQF
>TRBV5-6|.|.|TRBJ1-1
ASSFFQGTSNTEAF
>TRBV10-3|.|.|TRBJ2-2
AISEGLNTGELF
>TRBV10-1|TRBD1|.|TRBJ2-3
ASSDNRGRDTQY
>TRBV28|TRBD1|.|TRBJ2-7
ASSRSGTVTYEQY
>TRBV28|TRBD2|.|TRBJ2-7
ASNSGLGNAEQY
>TRBV7-9|.|.|TRBJ2-1
ASGGNEQF
>TRBV2|TRBD1|.|TRBJ2-7
ASSERGTGNYYEQY
>TRBV7-2|.|once|TRBJ1-1
ASSLIGGSTEAF
>TRBV28|.|.|TRBJ1-3
ASATGNTIY
>TRBV7-3|TRBD1|few|TRBJ1-1
ASSLRDRNTEAF
>TRBV2|.|.|TRBJ2-2
ASSERPFGELF
>TRBV27|.|.|TRBJ1-5
ASRDSWGSSTNQPQH
>TRBV19|.|.|TRBJ2-1
ASSSSSGNNEQF
>TRBV5-6|TRBD1|few|TRBJ2-7
ASSTWDSASYEQY
>TRBV25-1|TRBD2|.|TRBJ2-2
ASSASGRELF
>TRBV30|TRBD1|.|TRBJ1-1
AWSGTGETEAF
>TRBV11-2|.|.|TRBJ2-5
ASCLQTSQVEQY
>TRBV1|.|.|TRBJ2-1
TSSQENSGTGGNEQF
>TRBV29-1|TRBD1|few|TRBJ1-1
SSRQGAWNTEAF
>TRBV5-1|.|.|.
ASSLGQGPYEQY
>TRBV20-1|.|.|TRBJ2-1
SASHNEQF
>TRBV6-1|TRBD1|few|TRBJ1-3
ASRVDRVNTIY
>TRBV28|.|.|TRBJ1-2
ASSLARDYGYT
>TRBV4-2|.|.|TRBJ1-1
ASSQDKMKGRSTEAF
>TRBV6-1|.|.|TRBJ1-1
ASSEAAGVF
>TRBV5-6|.|.|TRBJ2-7
ASSSALGEQY
>TRBV29-1|.|.|TRBJ1-2
SVEDIRGNGYT
>TRBV7-2|.|.|TRBJ1-1
ASSLGPRGTEAF
>TRBV2|.|.|TRBJ1-1
ASSAGYTEAF
>TRBV6-5|.|.|TRBJ1-3
ASRSDRSGNTIY
>TRBV11-2|.|once|TRBJ2-7
ASSLVPLTAEQY
>TRBV6-1|.|.|TRBJ1-1
ASRVRGGPEAF
>TRBV4-2|TRBD2|.|TRBJ2-5
ASSQELAGWETQY
>TRBV5-4|TRBD2|.|TRBJ2-7
ASSLPTTSGSSYEQY
>TRBV4-2|.|many|TRBJ1-4
ASSLGSEKLF
>TRBV10-3|TRBD1|.|TRBJ1-1
AISESRGQGATEAF
>TRBV6-1|.|few|TRBJ1-1
ASSTRGGNTEAF